Shown below are 7 T cell receptor beta chains from a single sample sequenced in a study of cytomegalovirus exposure and HLA in healthy donors. 60 Vbeta and 13 Jbeta primers were used in PCR. Libraries were prepared by immunoSEQ multiplex PCR; TCRdb keeps only in-frame clonotypes and omits some of them. The top ten clones hold around 0.34% of a sample with roughly 200,000 clones, about 86% of them seen once. The source material was PBMCs. These receptors all come from a woman under 40 in good health and CMV-seronegative.

This rearrangement joins TRBV19 to TRBJ1-2; maybe TRBD1 (5 bases). In germline, CDR1 is LNHDA, CDR2 SQIVND (reference sequence). This CDR3 contains 15 residues. V gave up 6 bases and J gave up 0 bases, with 14 bases separating them. CDR3 bases: TGTGCCAGTAGGGCCAAAACAGGTTCTAACTATGGCTACACCTTC. Its translation: CASRAKTGSNYGYTF. The full variable domain, in which reference TRBV19 and TRBJ1-2 provide the parts outside the CDR3, is DGGITQSPKYLFRKEGQNVTLSCEQNLNHDAMYWYRQDPGQGLRLIYYSQIVNDFQKGDIAEGYSVSREKKESFPLTVTSAQKNPTAFYLCASRAKTGSNYGYTFGSGTRLTVV.

The chain employs TRBV6-5 and TRBJ2-7, with a weak D call TRBD1 (6 bases). The CDR3 runs to 15 residues. CDR1 and CDR2 (germline): MNHEY, SVGAGI. V was shortened by 0 bases and J by 5 bases, with 14 bases between the two germline ends. Written as DNA, the CDR3 is TGTGCCAGCAGTTACTCGTGGGGGCTCGCACACGAGCAGTACTTC. Protein: CASSYSWGLAHEQYF.

The chain combines TRBV27 with TRBJ2-7; 7 nucleotides match TRBD2. Per germline, CDR1 MNHEY and CDR2 SMNVEV (reference sequence). Unmatched junction bases numbered 4, after V lost 3 bases and J lost 5 bases. The CDR3 is made up of 13 amino acids. Here the CDR3 reads CASSFGLEDEQYF. The CDR3 DNA is TGTGCCAGCAGTTTCGGACTAGAGGACGAGCAGTACTTC.

This clone was counted a few times. This rearrangement joins TRBV28 to TRBJ1-2, with TRBD1 matching 10 bases. This CDR3 is 14 amino acids long. Trimming removed 7 bases from V and 5 bases from J; junction bases left unmatched: 7. The germline gives CDR1 MDHEN, CDR2 SYDVKM. The CDR3 coding sequence is TGTGCCAGCACTCACGGGACAGGGGAATATGGCTACACCTTC. It encodes CASTHGTGEYGYTF.

This clone was detected once. The chain links TRBV28 to TRBJ2-7; D possibly corresponds to TRBD1 (6 bases). The CDR3 extends over 16 amino acids. Trimming left V 5 bases short and J 4 bases short, with 21 bases between. The germline CDR1 and CDR2 sequences are MDHEN and SYDVKM. For the CDR3, the DNA is TGTGCCAGCAGTCGTACCCGGGACAATTATTTTTACGAGCAGTACTTC. It is translated as CASSRTRDNYFYEQYF.

The chain links TRBV9 to TRBJ2-7; TRBD1 matches 8 bases. J was trimmed by 3 bases and V by 0 bases; bases with no gene match: 14. This CDR3 comprises 18 residues. Germline loops: CDR1 SGDLS, CDR2 YYNGEE. This chain's CDR3 is CASSVVSQGAVLGYEQYF. The CDR3 nucleotides read TGTGCCAGCAGCGTAGTAAGCCAGGGGGCAGTTCTTGGCTACGAGCAGTACTTC.

The chain is built from TRBV30 and TRBJ2-3, with 11 bases identical to TRBD2. The J segment lost 7 bases and the V segment lost 1 base, leaving 10 bases of the junction unmatched. Germline V gives CDR1 GTSNPN, CDR2 SVGIG (reference sequence). The CDR3 contains 16 residues. The CDR3 here is CAWSERLAGRGNTQYF. The DNA for the CDR3 is TGTGCCTGGAGTGAAAGACTAGCGGGGCGCGGGAATACGCAGTATTTT.